This note documents a single T cell receptor (beta chain) sequence. This specimen belongs to a study of T cell changes during pregnancy in multiple sclerosis. The data were produced by immunoSEQ multiplex PCR, yet TCRdb's version contains in-frame clones alone and is incomplete. The data show 40,000 to 50,000 clones, less than 95% seen once. Germline V lookup: CDR1 MNHNS, CDR2 SASEGT. CDR3 length equals 12 residues. V shed 6 bases and J shed 0 bases, with 5 bases lying between them. Here the sequenced sample was CD8+ T cells from peripheral blood mononuclear cells, taken in the first trimester of pregnancy. The chain carries TRBV6-1 and TRBJ1-1; D not resolved. The TCR comes from a female donor with multiple sclerosis, enrolled in a pregnancy study. CDR3 DNA sequence: TGTGCCAGCAGCCCTCTGAACACTGAAGCTTTCTTT. It specifies CASSPLNTEAFF.